This TCR beta chain came from a study of blood T cell repertoires in COVID-19. In the study overall: In each case, the material was cDNA or gDNA derived from T cells, B-cell-depleted T cells, or PBMCs.

As originally analysed: Amplification of reference gene primers provided the estimated nucleated cell counts. Clones were sequenced by immunoSEQ multiplex PCR, and TCRdb holds only the in-frame ones, with some missing. The DNA gave D and trimming, while V, J and clone size come from that table. The table shows about 250,000 clones, with 70% to 90% occurring only once. During active infection, Seattle patients enrolled and were then monitored through disease. CDR3 length: 12 amino acids. Deletions cut 8 bases from V and 3 bases from J, with 11 bases between. Per the germline V gene, CDR1 is SEHNR and CDR2 is FQNEAQ (reference sequence).

Sequenced: peripheral blood. This TCR was sampled from a woman in her twenties or thirties with COVID-19, enrolled during active disease. This rearrangement joins TRBV7-9 to TRBJ2-7; D may be TRBD1 (6 bases). The CDR3 protein is CASCDRNYEQYF. CDR3 DNA: TGTGCCAGCTGTGACAGGAACTACGAGCAGTACTTC.